The sequence of this T cell receptor (beta chain) was determined in a study of CD8 T cells in Susac syndrome. Notes on this clonotype: Its antigen remains unidentified.

V shed 3 bases and J shed 5 bases, with 10 bases lying between them. The CDR3 length is 13 residues. From germline, CDR1 is LNHDA and CDR2 SQIVND (reference sequence). Regarding the study as a whole: Clonal CD8+ expansion in Susac was highest in TEMRA cells and active patients.

RNA, at about 0.45 to 1 ug, was reverse transcribed with random hexamers. TCRdb recomputed calls from the immunoSEQ multiplex PCR reads with MiXCR, one row per CDR3 protein. In the table there are roughly 110,000 distinct CDR3 sequences, approximately 93% of which are singletons. While CD8+ and CD4+ T cells were isolated negatively, TEMRA cells were enriched by FACS. Material: CD8+ T cells from PBMCs. The receptor was derived from a human donor with Susac syndrome. This chain joins TRBV19 and TRBJ1-2; D unresolved. The chain's CDR3 is CASSIPARYGYTF. CDR3 coding DNA: TGTGCCAGTAGTATTCCGGCACGGTATGGCTACACCTTC.